Listed below are T cell receptor beta chains from one sample, sequenced in a study of shared clonotypes between healthy human individuals. Generated by immunoSEQ multiplex PCR, the TCRdb table keeps only in-frame clones and is missing some. Among approximately 1.5 million clones listed, approximately 98% were seen once. Material for sequencing was naive CD4+ T cells sorted from blood. All receptors derive from a man aged 25 to 45 in good health. Both conserved end residues are trimmed from each CDR3. The D gene is left open where the match is weak.

D gene	CDR3 length	V gene	J gene	CDR3 protein
NA	12	TRBV25-1	TRBJ1-2	ASSEGEIGERYT
TRBD2	13	TRBV5-1	TRBJ2-7	ASRVLAGDWYEQY
NA	16	TRBV18	TRBJ2-6	ASSNLDGLSSGANVLT
NA	10	TRBV18	TRBJ1-1	ASSQVNTEAF
NA	11	TRBV11-3	TRBJ1-1	ASSHDRYTEAF
NA	13	TRBV13	TRBJ2-7	ASSLSGQLDYEQY
TRBD2	13	TRBV18	TRBJ2-2	ASSPAGGGTGELF
TRBD1	12	TRBV30	TRBJ2-7	AWSSRQGYYEQY
TRBD1	14	TRBV28	TRBJ1-2	ASSRQPGQKAYGYT
NA	11	TRBV11-2	TRBJ1-2	ASSLNGHYGYT
NA	14	TRBV5-1	TRBJ1-1	ASSLTASGMNTEAF
NA	14	TRBV10-3	TRBJ1-3	AISESEGFSGNTIY
TRBD2	13	TRBV9	TRBJ2-5	ASSVRPRLAETQY
NA	11	TRBV14	TRBJ2-7	ASSRRGGHEQY
NA	12	TRBV7-8	TRBJ2-7	ASSLGHSGLEQY
NA	18	TRBV18	TRBJ2-6	ASSPFKAGSNIFGANVLT
TRBD2	13	TRBV7-9	TRBJ2-7	ASSSTQGYTSGNN
NA	14	TRBV5-1	TRBJ1-3	ASSVGDPRSGNTIY
NA	13	TRBV28	TRBJ1-2	ASSLLGGTGYGYT
TRBD2	11	TRBV28	TRBJ2-5	ASKIAGGETQY
TRBD1	12	TRBV7-8	TRBJ2-7	ASSWPGQVREQY
NA	12	TRBV6-1	TRBJ1-5	ASSNGGAGMPQH
NA	15	TRBV27	TRBJ1-5	ASSFRPTRGGEQPQH
TRBD2	14	TRBV10-3	TRBJ2-7	AISATSGREFYEQY
TRBD1	13	TRBV18	TRBJ2-5	ASSPPQGYGETQY
NA	12	TRBV9	TRBJ2-7	ASSVGAVSYEQY
TRBD1	11	TRBV7-9	TRBJ1-2	ASTTTGVGGYT
TRBD2	14	TRBV9	TRBJ2-3	ASSVEGGSRSDTQY
TRBD1	12	TRBV5-4	TRBJ2-3	ASSPTGGTDTQY
NA	12	TRBV28	TRBJ2-7	ASTMLDRNYEQY
TRBD2	15	TRBV5-1	TRBJ2-7	ASSLGSAGVSLSEQY